The clone carrying this T cell receptor beta chain was seen a few times. Its cognate antigen is unknown. Healthy Caucasians supplied all donations. Template switching added a universal primer binding site, and final cDNA carried unique molecular identifiers. TCRdb independently ran MiXCR on the 5' RACE reads; one entry per CDR3 protein. The sample contains about 890,000 distinct CDR3 sequences, 9% to 15% of which appear only once. CDR1 is LGHDT, CDR2 YNNKEL, per germline (reference sequence). This CDR3 has 11 residues. This sample is part of a study of identical twins. Study-level findings and limits: Conclusions leaned on cross-sectional statistical analysis and did not track the same donors over time. Those out-of-frame alpha sequences shared by twins showed an excess of low generation probability.

The sample was also linked to a second study, of yellow fever vaccine responses in identical twins.

Sequenced material: PBMCs. This TCR was recovered from a woman between 18 and 29 years old in good health. This chain joins TRBV3-1 and TRBJ2-4; TRBD1 matches 7 bases. The DNA of the CDR3 is TGTGCTTCGGGACAGAGGGACATTCAGTACTTC. Amino acid sequence: CASGQRDIQYF. Drawing the rest from reference TRBV3-1 and TRBJ2-4, the complete variable domain is DTAVSQTPKYLVTQMGNDKSIKCEQNLGHDTMYWYKQDSKKFLKIMFSYNNKELIINETVPNRFSPKSPDKAHLNLHINSLELGDSAVYFCASGQRDIQYFGAGTRLSVL.